The 18 T cell receptor beta chains listed next were all sequenced from one sample in a study of CD8 T cells in Susac syndrome. With random hexamers, reverse transcription was performed on 0.5 to 1 ug of RNA. TCRdb passed the immunoSEQ multiplex PCR reads through MiXCR, listing each CDR3 protein once. The sample records approximately 74,000 distinct CDR3 sequences, 90% to 95% being singletons. Material for sequencing was CD8+ T cells from PBMCs. All receptors derive from a human donor with Susac syndrome.

This chain links TRBV30 with TRBJ2-2; D call uncertain. V lost 4 bases and J 7 bases, leaving 16 bases between the germline ends. The CDR3 has 14 residues. Per germline, CDR1 GTSNPN and CDR2 SVGIG (reference sequence). The CDR3 DNA reads TGTGCCTGGACGAGTGGGAAGGGTGTCGGGGAGCTGTTTTTT. This gives the protein CAWTSGKGVGELFF.

This chain links TRBV27 with TRBJ2-3; tentative D call: TRBD1 (8 bases). This CDR3 contains 16 residues. Trimming cost V 1 base and J 2 bases, with 13 bases left between them. In germline, CDR1 is MNHEY, CDR2 SMNVEV (reference sequence). CDR3 amino acids: CASSLYRGGITDTQYF. The CDR3 DNA reads as TGTGCCAGCAGTTTATACAGGGGGGGAATCACAGATACGCAGTATTTT.

The genes are TRBV7-9 and TRBJ2-1, with TRBD2 matching over 7 bases. The tail of the sequence fits TRBJ2-7 better, so the J call may be wrong. The germline gives CDR1 SEHNR, CDR2 FQNEAQ (reference sequence). CDR3 length: 14 amino acids. The CDR3 DNA is TGTGCCAGCAGCTCCGGAGGGACTACCTACGAGCAGTACTTC. It codes for CASSSGGTTYEQYF.

The rearrangement joins TRBV7-9 to TRBJ2-3, with a weak D call TRBD2 (5 bases). Trimming took 3 bases from V and 3 from J, leaving 13 bases between them. The CDR3 length is 15 residues. CDR1 is SEHNR and CDR2 is FQNEAQ in the germline V gene (reference sequence). The CDR3 DNA is TGTGCCAGCAGCTTCGGGGAGCTCGAGACAGATACGCAGTATTTT. Translation gives CASSFGELETDTQYF.

The rearrangement links TRBV28 to TRBJ2-1; 12 bases align to TRBD2. Losses at the gene ends were 5 bases for V and 0 bases for J; bases not matched to a gene: 8. The CDR3 sequence is 18 residues long. The V gene's germline CDR1 is MDHEN and CDR2 SYDVKM. The CDR3: CASSPYLAGGLSYNEQFF. The CDR3 coding sequence is TGTGCCAGCAGTCCATACCTAGCGGGGGGGCTCTCCTACAATGAGCAGTTCTTC.

The chain links TRBV11-1 to TRBJ2-3; D ambiguous. The ends were cut back, 3 bases at V and 0 bases at J, with 7 bases in the middle. CDR1 and CDR2 from the germline V gene are SGHAT and FQDESV (reference sequence). This CDR3 contains 14 residues. CDR3 sequence reads: CASSLQISTDTQYF. The CDR3, as DNA: TGTGCCAGCAGCTTGCAGATTAGCACAGATACGCAGTATTTT.

The V gene is TRBV27, the J gene TRBJ1-1; no definite D call. CDR3 length equals 14 residues. Trimming shortened V by 3 bases and J by 1 base, and 9 bases separated the two germline ends. CDR1 MNHEY and CDR2 SMNVEV come from the germline V gene (reference sequence). CDR3 coding DNA: TGTGCCAGCAGTTTGCAGGAGGGGAACACTGAAGCTTTCTTT. Translated, it gives CASSLQEGNTEAFF.

This sequence joins TRBV29-1 and TRBJ2-5; the D gene is possibly TRBD1 (6 bases). Trimming cost V 2 bases and J 5 bases, with 9 bases left between them. CDR1 is SQVTM, CDR2 ANQGSEA, per germline. This CDR3 is 12 amino acids long. The CDR3 DNA follows: TGCAGCGTTGAACCAGGGGATGAGACCCAGTACTTC. It specifies CSVEPGDETQYF. Variable domain in full (rest from reference TRBV29-1 and TRBJ2-5): SAVISQKPSRDICQRGTSLTIQCQVDSQVTMMFWYRQQPGQSLTLIATANQGSEATYESGFVIDKFPISRPNLTFSTLTVSNMSPEDSSIYLCSVEPGDETQYFGPGTRLLVL.

V and J are TRBV27 and TRBJ1-5, with 9 positions matching TRBD1. The CDR3 extends over 15 amino acids. Trimming removed 6 bases from V and 1 base from J; junction bases left unmatched: 4. Per the germline V gene, CDR1 is MNHEY and CDR2 is SMNVEV (reference sequence). As DNA, the CDR3 is TGTGCCAGCAGGCTCGACAGGGGGAGCAATCAGCCCCAGCATTTT. It is translated as CASRLDRGSNQPQHF.

This chain links TRBV24-1 with TRBJ2-5, with 12 bases fitting TRBD2. The CDR3 contains 23 residues. CDR1 is KGHDR and CDR2 is SFDVKD in the germline V gene. V gave up 4 bases and J gave up 5 bases; unmatched junction bases: 28. In DNA form, the CDR3 reads TGTGCCACCAGTGACCGCGACGAGGGTGGCAGGGAGAAGGGACTAGCGGGCGAGGAGACCCAGTACTTC. This encodes CATSDRDEGGREKGLAGEETQYF.

This sequence joins TRBV28 and TRBJ2-1; a weak D match, TRBD1 (5 bases). V was shortened by 5 bases and J by 7 bases, with 12 bases between the two germline ends. In germline, CDR1 is MDHEN, CDR2 SYDVKM. This CDR3 contains 13 residues. CDR3 amino acids: CASSANGHNEQFF. In DNA, the CDR3 is TGTGCCAGCAGTGCTAACGGACATAATGAGCAGTTCTTC.

The genes are TRBV11-1 and TRBJ2-5; 9 bases are shared with TRBD2. Trimming cost V 1 base and J 5 bases; bases outside gene matches: 5. The CDR3 length is 15 residues. CDR1 and CDR2 from the germline V gene are SGHAT and FQDESV (reference sequence). The CDR3 reads CASSLVAGDLETQYF. CDR3 in DNA: TGTGCCAGCAGCTTAGTAGCGGGAGATTTGGAGACCCAGTACTTC. Variable domain in full (rest from reference TRBV11-1 and TRBJ2-5): EAEVAQSPRYKITEKSQAVAFWCDPISGHATLYWYRQILGQGPELLVQFQDESVVDDSQLPKDRFSAERLKGVDSTLKIQPAELGDSAMYLCASSLVAGDLETQYFGPGTRLLVL.

V and J are TRBV7-2 and TRBJ2-1; 12 bases are a match to TRBD2. V lost 1 base, J lost 6 bases, and 4 bases stayed unmatched. This CDR3 is 16 amino acids long. CDR1 and CDR2 from the germline V gene are SGHTA and FQGNSA. The CDR3 is CASSLGLAGGRNEQFF. Here the CDR3 DNA reads TGTGCCAGCAGCTTAGGGCTAGCGGGAGGGCGCAATGAGCAGTTCTTC.

The chain recombines TRBV5-4 with TRBJ2-1; 10 nucleotides line up with TRBD2. Per germline, CDR1 SGHNT and CDR2 YYREEE (reference sequence). With 5 bases clipped from V and 3 bases from J, the junction kept 5 bases outside the gene matches. CDR3 length: 15 residues. The CDR3 DNA is TGTGCCAGCAGGTCTAGCGGGGGATACTACAATGAGCAGTTCTTC. This gives the protein CASRSSGGYYNEQFF.

This chain uses TRBV27 with TRBJ2-1, with TRBD2 matching over 11 bases. Germline trimming cut 2 bases from V and 7 bases from J; bases unmatched to any gene: 13. The CDR3 length is 18 residues. Germline lookup yields CDR1 MNHEY and CDR2 SMNVEV (reference sequence). The CDR3 DNA reads as TGTGCCAGCAGTTTAATACTAGCGGGAGAGGGCGATCTTAATGAGCAGTTCTTC. Translation gives CASSLILAGEGDLNEQFF.

The J gene is TRBJ1-2, the V gene TRBV10-3; D gene ambiguous. CDR1 ENHRY and CDR2 SYGVKD come from the germline V gene. V was cut by 2 bases and J by 2 bases, with 12 bases left in between. CDR3 length: 15 residues. In DNA form, the CDR3 reads TGTGCCATCAGTGAGGAACTGAAGCTGAACTATGGCTACACCTTC. Translating gives CAISEELKLNYGYTF.

The chain links TRBV15 to TRBJ2-1; 8 bases fit TRBD2. This CDR3 comprises 14 residues. After removal of 8 bases from V and 7 bases from J, the junction contained 10 bases not matched to a gene. The germline V gene encodes CDR1 LNHNV and CDR2 YYDKDF (reference sequence). The CDR3 DNA sequence: TGTGCCACCCTCTCCGGGGGGGGATTAAATGAGCAGTTCTTC. Its protein is CATLSGGGLNEQFF.

The chain joins TRBV28 to TRBJ2-1, with TRBD1 identical over 8 bases. The CDR3 is 14 amino acids. J gave up 7 bases and V 7 bases, and 9 bases lay outside the gene matches. The germline CDR1 and CDR2 sequences are MDHEN and SYDVKM. CDR3 protein: CASTRRTGSNEQFF. CDR3 sequence (DNA): TGTGCCAGCACCCGTAGGACAGGGTCGAATGAGCAGTTCTTC.